This T cell receptor (beta chain) was recorded in a study of blood T cell repertoires in COVID-19. Across the whole study: Italy, Spain and the United States were the sources of the convalescent and acute COVID-19 samples. T cells, B-cell-depleted T cells, or PBMCs supplied cDNA or gDNA.

Under the authors' procedure: By means of reference gene primer amplification, nucleated cell counts were estimated. Clones were sequenced by immunoSEQ multiplex PCR, and TCRdb holds only the in-frame ones, with some missing. The DNA gave D and trimming, while V, J and clone size come from that table. The sample includes 60,000 or so clones, about 81% seen only once; the top ten take under 15%. This clone was seen a few times. Germline CDR1 reads LNHNV; CDR2 reads YYDKDF (reference sequence). Trimming pared 2 bases from V and 7 bases from J, leaving 3 bases between. The CDR3 runs 12 residues. The TCR was taken from a man older than 75 with acute or convalescent COVID-19. The sequencing sample was made of peripheral blood. The J gene is TRBJ1-6, the V gene TRBV15, with D hard to call. The chain's CDR3 is CATSRQNSPLHF. CDR3 nucleotide sequence: TGTGCCACCAGCAGACAAAATTCACCCCTCCACTTT. The variable domain in full, completed from reference TRBV15 and TRBJ1-6, reads DAMVIQNPRYQVTQFGKPVTLSCSQTLNHNVMYWYQQKSSQAPKLLFHYYDKDFNNEADTPDNFQSRRPNTSFCFLDIRSPGLGDTAMYLCATSRQNSPLHFGNGTRLTVT.